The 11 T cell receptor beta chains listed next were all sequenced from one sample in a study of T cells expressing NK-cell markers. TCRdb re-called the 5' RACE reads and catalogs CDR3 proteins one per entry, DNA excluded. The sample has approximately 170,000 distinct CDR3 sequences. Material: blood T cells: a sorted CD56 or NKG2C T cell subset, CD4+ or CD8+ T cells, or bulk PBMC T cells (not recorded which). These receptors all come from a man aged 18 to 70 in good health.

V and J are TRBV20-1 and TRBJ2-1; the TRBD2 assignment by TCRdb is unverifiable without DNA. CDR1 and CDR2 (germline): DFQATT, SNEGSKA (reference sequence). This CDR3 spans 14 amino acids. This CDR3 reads CSAREASGAREQFF.

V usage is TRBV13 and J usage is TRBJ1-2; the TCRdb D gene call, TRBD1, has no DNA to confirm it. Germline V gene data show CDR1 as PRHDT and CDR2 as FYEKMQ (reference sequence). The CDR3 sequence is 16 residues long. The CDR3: CASSLRWGGEGYGYTF.

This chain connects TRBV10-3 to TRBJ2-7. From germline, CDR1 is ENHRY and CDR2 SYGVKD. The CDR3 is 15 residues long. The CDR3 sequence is CAIRDPTGGSYEQYF.

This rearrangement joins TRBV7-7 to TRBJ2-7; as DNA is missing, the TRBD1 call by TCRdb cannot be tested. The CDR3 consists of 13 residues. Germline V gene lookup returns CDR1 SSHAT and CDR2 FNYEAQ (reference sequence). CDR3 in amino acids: CASSQSRVYEQYF. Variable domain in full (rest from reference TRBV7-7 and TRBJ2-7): GAGVSQSPRYKVTKRGQDVTLRCDPISSHATLYWYQQALGQGPEFLTYFNYEAQPDKSGLPSDRFSAERPEGSISTLTIQRTEQRDSAMYRCASSQSRVYEQYFGPGTRLTVT.

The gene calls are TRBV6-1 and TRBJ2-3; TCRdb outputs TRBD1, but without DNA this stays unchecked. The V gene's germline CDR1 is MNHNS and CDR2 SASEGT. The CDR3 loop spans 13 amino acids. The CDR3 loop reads CATGTGDADTQYF.

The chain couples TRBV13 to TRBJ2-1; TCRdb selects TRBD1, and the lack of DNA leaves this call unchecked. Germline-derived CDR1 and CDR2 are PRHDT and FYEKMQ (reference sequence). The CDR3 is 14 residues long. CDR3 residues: CASSTLTGVNEQFF. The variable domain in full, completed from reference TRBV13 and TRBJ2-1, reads AAGVIQSPRHLIKEKRETATLKCYPIPRHDTVYWYQQGPGQDPQFLISFYEKMQSDKGSIPDRFSAQQFSDYHSELNMSSLELGDSALYFCASSTLTGVNEQFFGPGTRLTVL.

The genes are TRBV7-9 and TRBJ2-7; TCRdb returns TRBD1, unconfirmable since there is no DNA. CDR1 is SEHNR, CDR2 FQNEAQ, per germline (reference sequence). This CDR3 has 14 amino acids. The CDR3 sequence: CASTAGTASYEQYF.

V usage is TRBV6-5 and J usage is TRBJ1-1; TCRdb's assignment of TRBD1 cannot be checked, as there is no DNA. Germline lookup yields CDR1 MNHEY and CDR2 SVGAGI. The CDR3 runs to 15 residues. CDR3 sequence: CASSYGGGAGTEAFF.

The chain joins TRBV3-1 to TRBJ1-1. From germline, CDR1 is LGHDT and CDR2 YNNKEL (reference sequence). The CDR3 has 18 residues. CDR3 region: CASSQVAGSALTYYEAFF.

CDR3 protein: CSARDLAGGVTGELFF. V is TRBV20-1 and J is TRBJ2-2; TCRdb gives TRBD1 as the D gene, but with no DNA this cannot be confirmed. The germline gives CDR1 DFQATT, CDR2 SNEGSKA (reference sequence). CDR3 length: 16 residues.

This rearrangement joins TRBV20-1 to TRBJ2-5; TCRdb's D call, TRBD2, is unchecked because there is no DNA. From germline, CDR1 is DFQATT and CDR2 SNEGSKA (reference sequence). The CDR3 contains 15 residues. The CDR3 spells CSAKSLAGDLQTQYF.